The entry that follows covers one T cell receptor beta chain sequence. How the authors handled the data: Reference gene primer amplification gave estimated nucleated cell counts. Using immunoSEQ multiplex PCR, the repertoire was profiled, and TCRdb retains in-frame clones only, with some absent. That table supplies the V and J calls and clone size; D and trimming were determined from the DNA. The profile shows approximately 89,000 clones, 85% to 95% of them singletons. This sample stems from a study of blood T cell repertoires in COVID-19. Looking at the study overall: PBMCs, B-cell-depleted T cells, or T cells were the source of the cDNA or gDNA that made up the material.

This CDR3 is built from 14 residues. CDR1 is LNHDA, CDR2 SQIVND, per germline (reference sequence). Trimming removed 4 bases at V and 3 bases at J, with 12 bases between. The receptor was derived from a woman in her fifties or sixties with active COVID-19. The rearrangement joins TRBV19 to TRBJ1-2, with D perhaps TRBD1 (6 bases). Sequenced material: peripheral blood. CDR3 amino acids: CASSSTTGYYGYTF. Here the CDR3 DNA reads TGTGCCAGTAGTAGCACTACAGGGTACTATGGCTACACCTTC.